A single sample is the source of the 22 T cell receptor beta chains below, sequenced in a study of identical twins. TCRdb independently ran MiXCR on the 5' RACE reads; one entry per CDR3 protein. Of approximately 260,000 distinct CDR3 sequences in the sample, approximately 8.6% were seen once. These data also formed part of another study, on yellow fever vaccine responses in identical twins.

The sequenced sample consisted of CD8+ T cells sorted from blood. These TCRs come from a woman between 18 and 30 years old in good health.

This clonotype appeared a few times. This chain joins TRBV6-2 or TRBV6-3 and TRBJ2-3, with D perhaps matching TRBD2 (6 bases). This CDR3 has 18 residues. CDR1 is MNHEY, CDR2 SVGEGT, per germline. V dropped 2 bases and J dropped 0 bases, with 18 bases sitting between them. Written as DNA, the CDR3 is TGTGCCAGCAGTTACCCACTAGCCCCGGATCTCAGCACAGATACGCAGTATTTT. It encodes CASSYPLAPDLSTDTQYF.

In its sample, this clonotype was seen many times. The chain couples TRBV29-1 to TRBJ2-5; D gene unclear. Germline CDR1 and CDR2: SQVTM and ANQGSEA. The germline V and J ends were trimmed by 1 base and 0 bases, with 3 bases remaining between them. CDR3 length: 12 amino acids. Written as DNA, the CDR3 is TGCAGCGTTGAAGGGGACCAAGAGACCCAGTACTTC. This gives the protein CSVEGDQETQYF.

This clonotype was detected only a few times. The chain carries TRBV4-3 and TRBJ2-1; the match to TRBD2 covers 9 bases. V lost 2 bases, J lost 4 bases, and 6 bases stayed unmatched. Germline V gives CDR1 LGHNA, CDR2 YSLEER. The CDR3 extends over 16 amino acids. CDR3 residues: CASSQSAGGQYNEQFF. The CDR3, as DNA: TGCGCCAGCAGCCAATCAGCGGGAGGTCAGTACAATGAGCAGTTCTTC.

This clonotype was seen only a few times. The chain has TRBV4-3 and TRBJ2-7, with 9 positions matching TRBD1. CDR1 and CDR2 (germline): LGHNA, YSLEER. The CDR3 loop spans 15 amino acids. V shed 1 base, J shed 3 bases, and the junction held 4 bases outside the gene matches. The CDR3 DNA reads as TGCGCCAGCAGCCAAGTCACAGGGGGCGACTACGAGCAGTACTTC. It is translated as CASSQVTGGDYEQYF.

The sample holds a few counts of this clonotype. CDR3 sequence: CASSLVPSSYEQYF. DNA of the CDR3: TGCGCCAGCAGCTTGGTTCCCAGCTCCTACGAGCAGTACTTC. The V and J genes are TRBV5-1 and TRBJ2-7; D uncertain. Germline assignment: CDR1 SGHRS and CDR2 YFSETQ. V was pared by 0 bases and J by 0 bases, with 7 bases between. This CDR3 has 14 residues. The full variable domain, its missing parts supplied by reference TRBV5-1 and TRBJ2-7, is KAGVTQTPRYLIKTRGQQVTLSCSPISGHRSVSWYQQTPGQGLQFLFEYFSETQRNKGNFPGRFSGRQFSNSRSEMNVSTLELGDSALYLCASSLVPSSYEQYFGPGTRLTVT.

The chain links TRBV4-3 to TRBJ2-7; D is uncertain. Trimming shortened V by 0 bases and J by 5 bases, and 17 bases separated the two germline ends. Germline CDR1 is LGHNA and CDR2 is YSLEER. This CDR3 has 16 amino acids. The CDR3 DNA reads TGCGCCAGCAGCCAAGATTGGACGATGATGGTCCACGAGCAGTACTTC. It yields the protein CASSQDWTMMVHEQYF.

CDR3: CSVESDEQYF. For the CDR3, the DNA is TGCAGCGTTGAGAGTGATGAGCAGTACTTC. The rearrangement uses TRBV29-1 and TRBJ2-7; unclear D gene. The V and J ends lost 3 bases and 7 bases respectively, with 7 bases between them. This CDR3 comprises 10 residues. The germline V gene has CDR1 SQVTM and CDR2 ANQGSEA.

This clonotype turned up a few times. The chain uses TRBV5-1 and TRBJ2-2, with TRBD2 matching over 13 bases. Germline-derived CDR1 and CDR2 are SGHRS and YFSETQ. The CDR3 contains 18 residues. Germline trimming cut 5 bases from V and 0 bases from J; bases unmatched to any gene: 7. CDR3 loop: CASRSTTSGRTNTGELFF. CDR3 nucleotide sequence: TGCGCCAGCAGGTCCACGACTAGCGGGAGGACGAACACCGGGGAGCTGTTTTTT. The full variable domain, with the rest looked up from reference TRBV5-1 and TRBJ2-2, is KAGVTQTPRYLIKTRGQQVTLSCSPISGHRSVSWYQQTPGQGLQFLFEYFSETQRNKGNFPGRFSGRQFSNSRSEMNVSTLELGDSALYLCASRSTTSGRTNTGELFFGEGSRLTVL.

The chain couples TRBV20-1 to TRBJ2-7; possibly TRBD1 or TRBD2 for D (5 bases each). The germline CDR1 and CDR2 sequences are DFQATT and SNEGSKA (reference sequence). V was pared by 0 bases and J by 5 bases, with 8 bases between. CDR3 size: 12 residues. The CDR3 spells CSARDEGHEQYF. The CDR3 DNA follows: TGCAGTGCTAGAGATGAGGGGCACGAGCAGTACTTC.

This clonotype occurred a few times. The CDR3 is CSAFGLASGEQFF. The CDR3, as DNA: TGCAGTGCTTTCGGACTAGCGTCTGGTGAGCAGTTCTTC. The chain employs TRBV20-1 and TRBJ2-1, with 9 bases fitting TRBD2. V lost 5 bases and J lost 9; bases outside the gene matches: 8. This CDR3 is built from 13 residues. Germline V gene sequence: CDR1 DFQATT, CDR2 SNEGSKA (reference sequence).

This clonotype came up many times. CDR3 coding DNA: TGCAGCGTCCGAGACTGGGACAAAGCCTACGAGCAGTACTTC. Translation gives CSVRDWDKAYEQYF. The genes are TRBV29-1 and TRBJ2-7; D is perhaps TRBD1 (6 bases). The CDR3 length is 14 residues. Germline V gene data show CDR1 as SQVTM and CDR2 as ANQGSEA. Trimming left V 6 bases short and J 2 bases short, with 17 bases between.

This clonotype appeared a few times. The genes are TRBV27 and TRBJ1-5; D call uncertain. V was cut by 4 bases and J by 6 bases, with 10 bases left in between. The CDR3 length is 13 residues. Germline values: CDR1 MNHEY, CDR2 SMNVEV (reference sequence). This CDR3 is CASSSQFSQPQHF. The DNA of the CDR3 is TGTGCCAGCAGTTCGCAATTTAGTCAGCCCCAGCATTTT.

The CDR3 is CATRPDMANVLTF. CDR3 bases: TGTGCCACCCGCCCAGATATGGCCAACGTCCTGACTTTC. The chain carries TRBV7-3 and TRBJ2-6; D gene unclear. V lost 10 bases to trimming and J lost 6 bases, with 13 bases between them. Germline V gene data show CDR1 as SGHTA and CDR2 as FQGTGA. CDR3 length equals 13 residues.

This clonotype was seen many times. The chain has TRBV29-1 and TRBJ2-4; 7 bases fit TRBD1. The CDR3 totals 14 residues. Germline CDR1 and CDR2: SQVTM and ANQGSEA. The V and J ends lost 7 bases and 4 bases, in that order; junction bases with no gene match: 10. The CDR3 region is CSAYDPGQKNIQYF. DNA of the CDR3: TGCAGCGCATATGACCCGGGACAGAAAAACATTCAGTACTTC.

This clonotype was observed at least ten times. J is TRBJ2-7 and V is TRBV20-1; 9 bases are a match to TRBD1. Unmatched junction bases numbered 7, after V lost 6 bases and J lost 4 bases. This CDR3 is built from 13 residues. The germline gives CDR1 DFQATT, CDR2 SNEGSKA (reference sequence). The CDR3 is CSAPGQGFYEQYF. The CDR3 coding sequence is TGCAGTGCACCCGGACAGGGGTTTTACGAGCAGTACTTC.

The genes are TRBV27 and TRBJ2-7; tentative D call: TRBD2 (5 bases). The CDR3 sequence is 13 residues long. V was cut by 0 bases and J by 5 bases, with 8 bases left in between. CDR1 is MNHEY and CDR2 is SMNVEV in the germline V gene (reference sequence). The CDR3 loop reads CASSLSAGNEQYF. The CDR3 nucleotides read TGTGCCAGCAGTTTATCGGCCGGGAACGAGCAGTACTTC.

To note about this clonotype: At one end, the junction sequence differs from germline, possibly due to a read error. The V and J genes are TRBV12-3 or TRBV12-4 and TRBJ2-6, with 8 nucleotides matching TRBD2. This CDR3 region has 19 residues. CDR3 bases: TGTACCAGCAGTTGGGGTACGAGCGGGAGAGGATCTGGGGCCAACGTCCTGACTTTC. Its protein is CTSSWGTSGRGSGANVLTF.

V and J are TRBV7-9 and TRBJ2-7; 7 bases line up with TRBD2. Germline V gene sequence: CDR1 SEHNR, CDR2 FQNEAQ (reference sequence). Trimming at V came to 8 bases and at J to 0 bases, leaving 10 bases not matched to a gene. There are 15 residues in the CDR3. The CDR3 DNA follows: TGTGCCAGCGGAGGGGAGGGCTCGAGCTCCTACGAGCAGTACTTC. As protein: CASGGEGSSSYEQYF.

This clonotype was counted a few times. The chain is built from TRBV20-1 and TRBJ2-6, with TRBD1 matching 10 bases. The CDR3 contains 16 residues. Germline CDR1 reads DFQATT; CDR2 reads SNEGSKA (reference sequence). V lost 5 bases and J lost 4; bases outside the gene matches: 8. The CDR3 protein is CSAEDRGHSGANVLTF. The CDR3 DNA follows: TGCAGTGCTGAAGACAGGGGGCATTCAGGGGCCAACGTCCTGACTTTC.

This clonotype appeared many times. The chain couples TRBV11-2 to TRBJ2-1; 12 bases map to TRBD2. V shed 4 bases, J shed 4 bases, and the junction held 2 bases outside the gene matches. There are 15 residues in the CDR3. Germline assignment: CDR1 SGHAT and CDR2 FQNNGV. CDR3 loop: CASSSTSGGYNEQFF. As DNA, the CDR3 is TGTGCCAGCAGCTCGACTAGCGGGGGTTACAATGAGCAGTTCTTC.

The CDR3 protein is CASSLQRAAYNEQFF. CDR3 sequence (DNA): TGTGCCAGCAGTTTACAGCGGGCGGCCTACAATGAGCAGTTCTTC. The V call is TRBV27, the J call TRBJ2-1; tentatively, D is TRBD2 (6 bases). CDR1 is MNHEY, CDR2 SMNVEV, per germline (reference sequence). Trimming cost V 2 bases and J 2 bases, with 10 bases left between them. The CDR3 has 15 residues.

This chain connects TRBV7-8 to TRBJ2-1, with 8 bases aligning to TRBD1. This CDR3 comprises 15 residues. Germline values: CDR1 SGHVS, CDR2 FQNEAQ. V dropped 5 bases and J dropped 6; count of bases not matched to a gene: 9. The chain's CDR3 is CASSPNPTGGNEQFF. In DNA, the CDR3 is TGTGCCAGCAGCCCCAATCCCACAGGGGGCAATGAGCAGTTCTTC.